This is a list of T cell receptor delta chains from one sample in a study of delta chains in infants with herpesvirus infections. TCRdb re-called the RT-PCR reads using CATT. This table has several thousand delta-chain clones, approximately 29% appearing once. The sequencing here drew on peripheral blood, taken at time point 3 of longitudinal follow-up. The receptors were gathered from a human donor who was a Ugandan infant, either HIV-exposed or HIV-unexposed (not recorded which). Each CDR3 is given with its conserved first and last residue. D genes are given only for firm matches. Where a row states a size, it is once, few, many or the class of an expanded clone; other rows omit it.

>TRDV2|medium-sized|TRDJ3|18|TRDD3
TGTGCCTGTGACAACTGGGGCCCAGGGGACTGGGACACCCGACAGATGTTTTTC
CACDNWGPGDWDTRQMFF
>TRDV1|NA|TRDJ1|25|TRDD3
TGTGCTCTTGGGGTTTTCATCCACTTCCCGCGCTCTAGCTGGGGGATACGATCGTACACCGATAAACTCATCTTT
CALGVFIHFPRSSWGIRSYTDKLIF
>TRDV1|NA|TRDJ2|25|TRDD3
TGTGCTCTTGGGGAACGTTGGGGTCTCTGCGTACTGGGGGATACGTCCGCCACTTTGACAGCACAACTCTTCTTT
CALGERWGLCVLGDTSATLTAQLFF
>TRDV1|NA|TRDJ1|25|TRDD3
TGTGCTCTTGGATCGGAAATCTTTAAGTCCCGGCTGCTGAGATTGGGGGATACGGGTACCGATAAACTCATCTTT
CALGSEIFKSRLLRLGDTGTDKLIF
>TRDV1|medium-sized|TRDJ1|23|NA
TGTGCTCTTGGGGAAGTTTCCTTCCTACGTTTGTACTGGGGGAAGATCCACACCGATAAACTCATCTTT
CALGEVSFLRLYWGKIHTDKLIF
>TRDV2|NA|TRDJ3|18|TRDD3
TGTGCCTGTGACGTACTGGGGGATAAAGGCTGGGACACCCGACAGATGTTTTTC
CACDVLGDKGWDTRQMFF
>TRDV1|medium-sized|TRDJ1|23|TRDD3
TGTGCTCTTGGGGAACTGTCCTACATCCCGCACCTGGGGGACCCCGGAGGGACCGATAAACTCATCTTT
CALGELSYIPHLGDPGGTDKLIF
>TRDV1|NA|TRDJ1|22|TRDD3
TGTGCTCTTGGGGAACTTCACTTAGGGGGACCACTGGGGGATCCGGGTTACGATAAACTCATCTTT
CALGELHLGGPLGDPGYDKLIF
>TRDV1|NA|TRDJ3|19|TRDD3
TGTGCTCTTGGGGAAGGACGTGGGGATACGCGCTGGGACACCCGACAGATGTTTTTC
CALGEGRGDTRWDTRQMFF
>TRDV1|few|TRDJ1|19|TRDD3
TGTGCTCTTGGGGAACTAACCCTCCCCGGGGGATACGGGGCCGATAAACTCATCTTT
CALGELTLPGGYGADKLIF
>TRDV1|NA|TRDJ1|14|NA
TGTGCTCTTGGGGCCCGATCGGGGGTGGATAAACTCATCTTT
CALGARSGVDKLIF
>TRDV1|NA|TRDJ1|22|TRDD2
TGTGCTCTTGGGGTCGACAGGCCTTCCTACGTAGCTGGGGGCTCGTACACCGATAAACTCATCTTT
CALGVDRPSYVAGGSYTDKLIF
>TRDV2|NA|TRDJ1|17|NA
TGTGCCTGTGACCCCGGAGGGATAGGAGGAACAACCGATAAACTCATCTTT
CACDPGGIGGTTDKLIF
>TRDV1|few|TRDJ2|16|TRDD3
TGTGCTCTTGGGGGGTCTGGGGGATACGATAGAGCACAACTCTTCTTT
CALGGSGGYDRAQLFF
>TRDV1|few|TRDJ1|21|NA
TGTGCTCTTGGGGAGCGAACCTTCCTACGTGACTGGGGGTCGTACACCGATAAACTCATCTTT
CALGERTFLRDWGSYTDKLIF
>TRDV2|NA|TRDJ3|19|NA
TGTGCCTGTGACACCGTGGATGGGGGGGGCTCCTGGGACACCCGACAGATGTTTTTC
CACDTVDGGGSWDTRQMFF
>TRDV1|few|TRDJ1|16|NA
TGTGCTCTTGGGGAACGTCCTACAAGGCTGGGGGGAGGACTCATCTTT
CALGERPTRLGGGLIF
>TRDV2|large|TRDJ1|15|TRDD3
TGTGCCTGTGACGTACTGGGGGATACGACCGATAAACTCATCTTT
CACDVLGDTTDKLIF
>TRDV1|medium-sized|TRDJ1|21|TRDD3
TGTGCTCTTGGGGAACGCCCGACTGCTGGGGGATACATACGGTACACCGATAAACTCATCTTT
CALGERPTAGGYIRYTDKLIF
>TRDV1|few|TRDJ2|19|TRDD3
TGTGCTCTTGGGGTAGACCTGGGGGATACGCGTGAGTGGGCAGCACAACTCTTCTTT
CALGVDLGDTREWAAQLFF
>TRDV1|few|TRDJ1|19|TRDD3
TGTGCTCTTGGGGAGGGCAGCTCTCAGATGGGGATACGCGGGGTTAAACTCATCTTT
CALGEGSSQMGIRGVKLIF
>TRDV2|NA|TRDJ3|21|NA
TGTGCCTGTGACACCGTACTGGGAGATACGCGAGGCTCCTGGGACACCCGACAGATGTTTTTC
CACDTVLGDTRGSWDTRQMFF
>TRDV1|NA|TRDJ1|18|TRDD3
TGTGCTCTTGGGAAGGGGGCTATACTGGGGGATACATTCGATAAACTCATCTTT
CALGKGAILGDTFDKLIF
>TRAV29/DV5|NA|TRDJ3|18|TRDD3
TGTGCAGCGTACTGGGGGATACGAAGCTCCTGGGACACCCGACAGATGTTTTTC
CAAYWGIRSSWDTRQMFF
>TRDV1|NA|TRDJ1|23|TRDD3
TGTGCTCTTGGGTTACCCTTCTTCCCATATACTGGGGGATACAGAGGGTACACCGATAAACTCATCTTT
CALGLPFFPYTGGYRGYTDKLIF
>TRAV38-2/DV8|medium-sized|TRDJ1|15|NA
TGTGCTTATAGGAGCCCCTTATCTGGGGTAGATAAACTCATCTTT
CAYRSPLSGVDKLIF
>TRDV1|NA|TRDJ1|15|NA
TGTGCTCTTGGGGAACTAAACGAGATCACCGATAAACTCATCTTT
CALGELNEITDKLIF
>TRDV2|few|TRDJ1|15|TRDD3
TGTGCCTGTGACATACTGGGGGATACCACCGATAAACTCATCTTT
CACDILGDTTDKLIF
>TRDV2|NA|TRDJ1|14|TRDD3
TGTGCCTGTGATTCACTGGGGGACACCGATAAACTCATCTTT
CACDSLGDTDKLIF
>TRDV1|NA|TRDJ1|20|TRDD3
TGTGCTCTTGGGGAACTCGCTCCACCCGCGTACTGGGGGATCCTCGATAAACTCATCTTT
CALGELAPPAYWGILDKLIF
>TRAV29/DV5|NA|TRDJ1|23|TRDD3
TGTGCAGCAACCCCCCCCGGTCTACCTCGTATTTACTGGGGGACCGTGTACACCGATAAACTCATCTTT
CAATPPGLPRIYWGTVYTDKLIF
>TRDV3|NA|TRDJ1|19|NA
TGTGCCTTTAAGGCCTCCCGCCTGACCCCCTGGAGGTACACCGATAAACTCATCTTT
CAFKASRLTPWRYTDKLIF
>TRDV1|NA|TRDJ1|17|TRDD3
TGTGCTCTTGGGGAAGGCTGGGGGATCCCCATTGCGGGAAAACTCATCTTT
CALGEGWGIPIAGKLIF
>TRDV1|once|TRDJ1|26|TRDD2
TGTGCTCTTGGGGAGCCGGGCCCCTACGCGCCTTCCTACGGGAGCTGGGCTGTCCCATACACCGATAAACTCATCTTT
CALGEPGPYAPSYGSWAVPYTDKLIF
>TRDV3|large|TRDJ1|18|NA
TGTGCCTTTTTGGGACTAATCCCAAATAAGCCATGGGGTACGAAACTCATCTTT
CAFLGLIPNKPWGTKLIF
>TRDV1|few|TRDJ1|19|TRDD3
TGTGCTCTTGGGGCGATGATCAAGGGGATACGAGTTTACACCGATAAACTCATCTTT
CALGAMIKGIRVYTDKLIF
>TRDV1|medium-sized|TRDJ1|19|TRDD2
TGTGCTCTTGGGGACAAAAACCCTTTTCCTACGAGGGATACCGATAAACTCATCTTT
CALGDKNPFPTRDTDKLIF
>TRDV1|NA|TRDJ1|21|TRDD3
TGTGCTCTTGGGGAACCTCTTCCTCTGGGGGATACGCCGGGGAAGGGATATAAACTCATCTTT
CALGEPLPLGDTPGKGYKLIF
>TRDV1|NA|TRDJ1|23|TRDD3
TGTGCTCTTGGGGAACTACGACTGGGGGGAAAGGCGCGGGGCTGGGGTTACACCGATAAACTCATCTTT
CALGELRLGGKARGWGYTDKLIF
>TRDV1|NA|TRDJ1|23|TRDD3
TGTGCTCTTGGGGAACGGGCCGTCCTACGATACCGTACTGGGGGATACTATACCGATAAACTCATCTTT
CALGERAVLRYRTGGYYTDKLIF
>TRDV2|NA|TRDJ3|20|TRDD3
TGTGCCTGTGACCCTTTGGGAACTGGGGGCAACTCCTGGGACACCCGACAGATGTTTTTC
CACDPLGTGGNSWDTRQMFF
>TRDV1|NA|TRDJ1|19|NA
TGTGCTCTTGGGGAACTAGAGATACGAAAGGACGTCCACACCGATAAACTCATCTTT
CALGELEIRKDVHTDKLIF
>TRDV1|NA|TRDJ1|25|TRDD3
TGTGCTCTTGCCCTTTGCACCTTTCCCCTACTGACTGGGGGATGGAACCCTACGTACACCGATAAACTCATCTTT
CALALCTFPLLTGGWNPTYTDKLIF
>TRDV1|NA|TRDJ1|22|NA
TGTGCTCTTGGGGATGGGGCCTTCCTACAGATCGGTGGGGGATGGGACACCGATAAACTCATCTTT
CALGDGAFLQIGGGWDTDKLIF
>TRDV1|NA|TRDJ2|21|TRDD3
TGTGCTCTTGGGGAACCTTCCTCCTACCACTGGGGGATACGTTTGACAGCACAACTCTTCTTT
CALGEPSSYHWGIRLTAQLFF
>TRDV1|NA|TRDJ1|20|NA
TGTGCTCTTGGGGAATGGACCCTAGTATCCTACGCGAGTGAAAACAAGGGACTCATCTTT
CALGEWTLVSYASENKGLIF
>TRDV1|NA|TRDJ1|13|NA
TGTGCTCTTGGCCGTCGGGGGTGGAGTAAACTCATCTTT
CALGRRGWSKLIF
>TRDV2|medium-sized|TRDJ1|17|TRDD3
TGTGCCTGTGACAGGGTACTGGGGGGCGTGTACACCGATAAACTCATCTTT
CACDRVLGGVYTDKLIF
>TRDV2|NA|TRDJ3|16|TRDD3
TGTGCCTGTGACATTGGGGGATACCGGGACACCCGACAGATGTTTTTC
CACDIGGYRDTRQMFF
>TRDV2|medium-sized|TRDJ1|15|NA
TGTGCCTGTGACACCTGGGGTGAGTACACCGATAAACTCATCTTT
CACDTWGEYTDKLIF
>TRDV1|few|TRDJ1|22|TRDD2
TGTGCTCTTGGGGAACTCTCGGCTTCCTACGGTGGGGATGTGAAGGGCACCGATAAACTCATCTTT
CALGELSASYGGDVKGTDKLIF
>TRDV2|few|TRDJ3|19|TRDD3
TGTGCCTGTGACACTGTACTGGGGGATAGAACCTGGGACACCCGACAGATGTTTTTC
CACDTVLGDRTWDTRQMFF
>TRDV1|NA|TRDJ1|26|TRDD3
TGTGCTCTTGGGGAGCCTTCCCATAGAGCTGGGGGATACGCAATCTTGATCCCGTGGTACACCGATAAACTCATCTTT
CALGEPSHRAGGYAILIPWYTDKLIF